These 5 T cell receptor beta chains share one sample of origin, sequenced in a study of CXCR3-negative and CXCR3-positive naive CD8 T cells. UMI-labeled TRB cDNA libraries were prepared by 5' RACE. Reprocessing the 5' RACE reads, TCRdb reports a single entry for every CDR3 protein and omits DNA. This repertoire includes around 40,000 distinct CDR3 sequences. Sequencing was performed on memory CD8+ T cells from blood. The origin of the receptors is a human donor in good health. Some clones in this sample may be carry-over from other donors' samples.

The J gene is TRBJ2-5, the V gene TRBV7-6; lacking DNA, the TRBD1 call made by TCRdb goes unchecked. CDR1 is SGHVS, CDR2 FNYEAQ, per germline. This CDR3 comprises 14 residues. The CDR3 loop is CASSGTGGLETQYF. Full variable domain (missing parts from reference TRBV7-6 and TRBJ2-5): GAGVSQSPRYKVTKRGQDVALRCDPISGHVSLYWYRQALGQGPEFLTYFNYEAQQDKSGLPNDRFSAERPEGSISTLTIQRTEQRDSAMYRCASSGTGGLETQYFGPGTRLLVL.

J is TRBJ2-5 and V is TRBV7-9; TCRdb picks TRBD1, but there is no DNA to check that call. The CDR3 loop spans 15 amino acids. Germline values: CDR1 SEHNR, CDR2 FQNEAQ (reference sequence). The CDR3 is CASSLEGDFPETQYF.

J is TRBJ2-7 and V is TRBV29-1; the TRBD2 assignment by TCRdb is unverifiable without DNA. There are 16 residues in the CDR3. Germline V gene data show CDR1 as SQVTM and CDR2 as ANQGSEA. This CDR3 reads CSVEGLAGDNFYEQYF.

V gene TRBV5-1 combines with J gene TRBJ1-1. The CDR3 sequence is 13 residues long. Germline V gene lookup returns CDR1 SGHRS and CDR2 YFSETQ. The CDR3 here is CASREELNTEAFF.

The chain has TRBV5-6 and TRBJ2-1. The CDR3 is 12 residues long. Germline V gene lookup returns CDR1 SGHDT and CDR2 YYEEEE. CDR3: CASSLPYDEQFF. Based on the CDR3 plus reference TRBV5-6 and TRBJ2-1, the full variable domain is DAGVTQSPTHLIKTRGQQVTLRCSPKSGHDTVSWYQQALGQGPQFIFQYYEEEERQRGNFPDRFSGHQFPNYSSELNVNALLLGDSALYLCASSLPYDEQFFGPGTRLTVL.